The 11 T cell receptor beta chains given below trace back to one sample, sequenced in a study of Graves' ophthalmopathy and Graves' hyperthyroidism. The TCR beta CDR3 regions underwent amplification from RNA transcripts. HTBI primers primed a first-round RT-PCR, and a second-round multiplex PCR followed. TCRdb re-analysed the multiplex PCR reads in MiXCR, keeping a single row per CDR3 protein. The sample shows over a million distinct CDR3 sequences, 35% to 45% of them seen only once. Sequenced sample: peripheral blood or thyroid tissue (not recorded which). These TCRs come from an adult man with Graves' hyperthyroidism.

This clonotype was picked up many times. In DNA form, the CDR3 reads TGTGCCAGCAGACGAGGGCCCACTACCTACGAGCAGTACTTC. Protein sequence: CASRRGPTTYEQYF. This sequence joins TRBV12-3 or TRBV12-4 and TRBJ2-7; D is possibly TRBD2 (5 bases). The CDR3 is 14 residues long. V was clipped by 6 bases and J by 2 bases, with 14 bases between them.

The V gene is TRBV28, the J gene TRBJ1-1; no reliable D call. CDR1 is MDHEN, CDR2 SYDVKM, per germline. This CDR3 has 12 amino acids. The ends were cut back, 5 bases at V and 9 bases at J, with 13 bases in the middle. The CDR3 DNA reads TGTGCCAGCAGTCCCGGCCGGGAAAAAGCTTTCTTT. It encodes CASSPGREKAFF.

This clonotype was recorded many times. The rearrangement links TRBV20-1 to TRBJ2-7, with D unclear. This CDR3 is built from 13 residues. Per germline, CDR1 DFQATT and CDR2 SNEGSKA (reference sequence). V lost 5 bases and J 0 bases, leaving 11 bases between the germline ends. CDR3 nucleotides: TGCAGTGCTGAAGACGAGAGCTCCTACGAGCAGTACTTC. Its protein product is CSAEDESSYEQYF.

Concerning this clonotype: Sequence at one end of the junction differs from germline and may be a read error. CDR3 DNA: TGTACCAGCAGCGTAGGGGCACAAGAGACCCAGTACTTC. This gives the protein CTSSVGAQETQYF. V and J are TRBV9 and TRBJ2-5; TRBD1 is a possible D gene (5 bases). The CDR3 covers 13 residues. The germline V gene encodes CDR1 SGDLS and CDR2 YYNGEE. Together with reference TRBV9 and TRBJ2-5, the CDR3 gives the full variable domain: DSGVTQTPKHLITATGQRVTLRCSPRSGDLSVYWYQQSLDQGLQFLIQYYNGEERAKGNILERFSAQQFPDLHSELNLSSLELGDSALYFCTSSVGAQETQYFGPGTRLLVL.

This clonotype was counted a few times. The V call is TRBV5-4, the J call TRBJ1-1; 7 positions agree with TRBD1. Germline V gene lookup returns CDR1 SGHNT and CDR2 YYREEE (reference sequence). This CDR3 comprises 15 residues. Germline trimming cut 4 bases from V and 3 bases from J; bases unmatched to any gene: 9. The CDR3 coding sequence is TGTGCCAGCAGCCCGGGACAGATTCCGGACACTGAAGCTTTCTTT. Its translation: CASSPGQIPDTEAFF.

This clonotype was detected a few times. The rearrangement joins TRBV6-5 to TRBJ2-5, with TRBD2 matching 8 bases. The CDR3 is 14 residues long. Per the germline V gene, CDR1 is MNHEY and CDR2 is SVGAGI. V shed 4 bases, J shed 4 bases, and the junction held 5 bases outside the gene matches. CDR3 sequence: CASSSPSGLETQYF. The CDR3 DNA reads as TGTGCCAGCAGTTCTCCTAGCGGGTTAGAGACCCAGTACTTC.

V usage is TRBV5-8 and J usage is TRBJ1-2, with D perhaps matching TRBD1 (6 bases). Per germline, CDR1 SGHTS and CDR2 YDEGEE. This CDR3 contains 13 residues. The germline V and J ends were trimmed by 1 base and 8 bases, with 12 bases remaining between them. CDR3 nucleotides: TGTGCCAGCAGCTTGTTCGGGGGCCGCGGCTACACCTTC. It encodes CASSLFGGRGYTF. Filled out from reference TRBV5-8 and TRBJ1-2, the complete variable domain reads EAGVTQSPTHLIKTRGQQATLRCSPISGHTSVYWYQQALGLGLQFLLWYDEGEERNRGNFPPRFSGRQFPNYSSELNVNALELEDSALYLCASSLFGGRGYTFGSGTRLTVV.

J is TRBJ2-5 and V is TRBV4-1; 10 bases are shared with TRBD2. CDR1 and CDR2 from the germline V gene are MGHRA and YSYEKL. The trim removed 5 bases at V and 5 bases at J, leaving 8 bases unmatched. This CDR3 is 15 amino acids long. The CDR3 sequence is CASSEPSGGAETQYF. The CDR3 region has the DNA TGCGCCAGCAGCGAACCCAGCGGGGGGGCGGAGACCCAGTACTTC.

The chain employs TRBV2 and TRBJ2-5; D perhaps matches TRBD2 (5 bases). V lost 7 bases and J 2 bases, leaving 17 bases between the germline ends. Germline V gene sequence: CDR1 SNHLY, CDR2 FYNNEI. This CDR3 has 15 residues. CDR3 coding DNA: TGTGCCAGCACCCGTAATTCGGGGATGCAAGAGACCCAGTACTTC. It codes for CASTRNSGMQETQYF.

This clonotype came up a few times. The rearrangement links TRBV6-5 to TRBJ1-3; 7 nucleotides agree with TRBD1. This CDR3 is built from 14 residues. With V trimmed by 2 bases and J by 5 bases, 3 bases remained unmatched. CDR1 and CDR2 from the germline V gene are MNHEY and SVGAGI. The CDR3 coding sequence is TGTGCCAGCAGTTACGCGGGACAGCGAAACACCATATATTTT. Translated, it gives CASSYAGQRNTIYF.

This clonotype has only a few counts. Germline is not matched at one junction end, which may reflect a read error. The V and J genes are TRBV10-3 and TRBJ2-7; D may be TRBD1 or TRBD2 (6 bases each). The germline gives CDR1 ENHRY, CDR2 SYGVKD. CDR3 length: 14 residues. This CDR3 reads CASSSIGGLGEQYF. The CDR3 nucleotides are TGTGCCAGCAGTTCCATCGGGGGCCTTGGCGAGCAGTACTTC.